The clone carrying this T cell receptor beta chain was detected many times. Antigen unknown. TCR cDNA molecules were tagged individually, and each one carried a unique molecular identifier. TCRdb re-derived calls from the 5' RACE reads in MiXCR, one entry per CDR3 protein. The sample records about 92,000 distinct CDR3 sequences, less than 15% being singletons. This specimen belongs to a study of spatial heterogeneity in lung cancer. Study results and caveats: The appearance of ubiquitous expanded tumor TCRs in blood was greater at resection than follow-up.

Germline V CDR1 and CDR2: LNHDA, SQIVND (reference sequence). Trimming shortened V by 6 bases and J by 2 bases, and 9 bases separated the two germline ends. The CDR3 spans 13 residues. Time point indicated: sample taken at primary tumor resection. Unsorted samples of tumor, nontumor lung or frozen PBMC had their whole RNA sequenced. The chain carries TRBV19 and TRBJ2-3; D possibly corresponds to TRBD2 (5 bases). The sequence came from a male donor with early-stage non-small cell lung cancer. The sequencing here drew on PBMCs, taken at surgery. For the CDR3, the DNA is TGTGCCAGTAGGGGAGCGGACACAGATACGCAGTATTTT. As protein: CASRGADTDTQYF.